The 31 T cell receptor beta chains below all came from one sample that was sequenced in a study of neurological immune-mediated disorders. Using its own MiXCR run on the 5' RACE reads, TCRdb lists one record per CDR3 protein. This table has approximately 74,000 distinct CDR3 sequences, roughly 9.5% appearing once. Sequencing was performed on PBMCs. The origin of the receptors is a man aged 45-60 years in good health.

This clonotype was observed at least ten times. V and J are TRBV5-5 and TRBJ1-5; D is possibly TRBD1 (6 bases). The CDR3 extends over 14 amino acids. Trimming cost V 3 bases and J 4 bases, with 11 bases left between them. Germline V gives CDR1 SGHKS, CDR2 YYEKEE (reference sequence). The CDR3 region is CASSSLTGNQPQHF. CDR3 DNA sequence: TGTGCCAGCAGCTCACTCACAGGGAATCAGCCCCAGCATTTT.

There are many counts of this clonotype. This chain uses TRBV7-9 with TRBJ2-7; TRBD1 matches at 7 bases. The ends lost 0 bases at V and 3 bases at J; junction bases unmatched: 5. Germline V gene sequence: CDR1 SEHNR, CDR2 FQNEAQ (reference sequence). The CDR3 sequence is 15 residues long. The CDR3: CASSLAGTASYEQYF. The CDR3 nucleotides are TGTGCCAGCAGCTTAGCCGGGACAGCTAGCTACGAGCAGTACTTC.

CDR3 region: CASYSQETQYF. CDR3 nucleotide sequence: TGTGCCTCGTACAGTCAAGAGACCCAGTACTTC. The chain carries TRBV30 and TRBJ2-5, with D hard to call. CDR1 is GTSNPN and CDR2 is SVGIG in the germline V gene (reference sequence). CDR3 length: 11 amino acids. Trimming shortened V by 7 bases and J by 2 bases, and 8 bases separated the two germline ends.

This clonotype has a count of ten or more. This sequence joins TRBV10-1 and TRBJ2-2; 9 bases agree with TRBD2. The germline V gene has CDR1 WNHNN and CDR2 SYGVQD (reference sequence). The CDR3 has 14 amino acids. The V segment lost 6 bases and the J segment 2 bases; nucleotides outside the gene matches: 1. CDR3 in DNA: TGCGCCAGCAGGGGACTAGCCAACACCGGGGAGCTGTTTTTT. Amino acids: CASRGLANTGELFF.

This clonotype was counted ten times or more. The chain has TRBV20-1 and TRBJ2-1; 10 nucleotides align to TRBD2. Germline loops: CDR1 DFQATT, CDR2 SNEGSKA (reference sequence). This CDR3 is built from 15 residues. V dropped 0 bases and J dropped 4; count of bases not matched to a gene: 3. The CDR3 coding sequence is TGCAGTGCTAGAGATACTAGCGGGATTTACAATGAGCAGTTCTTC. This sequence encodes CSARDTSGIYNEQFF.

There are many counts of this clonotype. The chain recombines TRBV20-1 with TRBJ2-1; perhaps TRBD2 as D (6 bases). CDR1 and CDR2 from the germline V gene are DFQATT and SNEGSKA (reference sequence). CDR3 size: 16 residues. The V gene lost 1 base and the J gene lost 5 bases, with 18 bases spanning the gap. Here the CDR3 DNA reads TGCAGTGCTAGAGTCTCCCTAGCGAGTCGTCACAATGAGCAGTTCTTC. Encoded protein: CSARVSLASRHNEQFF.

Ten or more counts support this clonotype. This chain joins TRBV5-1 and TRBJ1-2, with D possibly matching TRBD1 (5 bases). Per germline, CDR1 SGHRS and CDR2 YFSETQ. The CDR3 has 15 amino acids. Trimming took off 0 bases at V and 2 bases at J, with 11 bases between the two ends. The CDR3 DNA follows: TGCGCCAGCAGCTTGGTAGAGGGGCTAAACTATGGCTACACCTTC. Protein sequence: CASSLVEGLNYGYTF. Full variable domain (remainder filled in from reference TRBV5-1 and TRBJ1-2): KAGVTQTPRYLIKTRGQQVTLSCSPISGHRSVSWYQQTPGQGLQFLFEYFSETQRNKGNFPGRFSGRQFSNSRSEMNVSTLELGDSALYLCASSLVEGLNYGYTFGSGTRLTVV.

In the case of this clonotype: The junction and the germline gene differ at one end; a read error may be behind it. The gene calls are TRBV5-1 and TRBJ2-5; 7 bases fit TRBD1. Germline CDR1 and CDR2: SGHRS and YFSETQ. CDR3 size: 13 residues. For the CDR3, the DNA is TGCGCCAACCACAGGGGTCACCAAGAGACACAGTACTTC. It is translated as CANHRGHQETQYF.

This clonotype was picked up many times. The rearrangement links TRBV7-3 to TRBJ2-3, with TRBD2 identical over 8 bases. Germline V gene sequence: CDR1 SGHTA, CDR2 FQGTGA. V lost 4 bases, J lost 5 bases, and 11 bases stayed unmatched. The CDR3 extends over 16 amino acids. The CDR3 nucleotides are TGTGCCAGCAGCTCAGAAGCTAGCGGGTTCGGAGATACGCAGTATTTT. Amino acids: CASSSEASGFGDTQYF.

This clonotype was seen ten or more times. V and J are TRBV20-1 and TRBJ2-6, with 11 positions matching TRBD1. J lost 0 bases, V lost 0 bases, and 7 bases had no gene match. Germline CDR1 reads DFQATT; CDR2 reads SNEGSKA (reference sequence). The CDR3 runs 19 residues. The CDR3 coding sequence is TGCAGTGCTAGAGATCTGGGACAGGGGGTTTTCTCTGGGGCCAACGTCCTGACTTTC. It yields the protein CSARDLGQGVFSGANVLTF.

This clonotype was detected ten times or more. V is TRBV20-1 and J is TRBJ2-1; 7 bases line up with TRBD2. The junction had 6 bases not matched to a gene; V was cut back by 0 bases and J by 7 bases. CDR3 size: 14 residues. In germline, CDR1 is DFQATT, CDR2 SNEGSKA (reference sequence). CDR3 loop: CSARDRRGWNEQFF. The CDR3, as DNA: TGCAGTGCTAGAGATCGGCGGGGGTGGAATGAGCAGTTCTTC.

This clonotype was observed many times. This sequence joins TRBV5-1 and TRBJ1-6; D is unclear. The length of the CDR3 is 14 residues. The ends were cut back, 4 bases at V and 7 bases at J, with 12 bases in the middle. The V gene's germline CDR1 is SGHRS and CDR2 YFSETQ. The CDR3: CASSLDVRNSPLHF. DNA of the CDR3: TGCGCCAGCAGCCTCGACGTGAGGAATTCACCCCTCCACTTT. The entire variable domain, with the rest obtained from reference TRBV5-1 and TRBJ1-6, is as follows: KAGVTQTPRYLIKTRGQQVTLSCSPISGHRSVSWYQQTPGQGLQFLFEYFSETQRNKGNFPGRFSGRQFSNSRSEMNVSTLELGDSALYLCASSLDVRNSPLHFGNGTRLTVT.

Many counts were recorded for this clonotype. The chain joins TRBV7-8 to TRBJ2-2; 12 bases align to TRBD2. In germline, CDR1 is SGHVS, CDR2 FQNEAQ. Trimming removed 6 bases from V and 7 bases from J; junction bases left unmatched: 9. This CDR3 region has 16 residues. The CDR3 DNA follows: TGTGCCAGCAGACGGCTAGCGGGGGGGGTGGACGGGGAGCTGTTTTTT. Its translation: CASRRLAGGVDGELFF.

The table lists this clonotype with many counts. V gene TRBV5-1 combines with J gene TRBJ1-1; D is ambiguous. The CDR3 is made up of 14 amino acids. With 2 bases removed from V and 2 bases from J, the gap between germline ends came to 10 bases. Germline CDR1 reads SGHRS; CDR2 reads YFSETQ. CDR3 protein: CASSFDGINTEAFF. CDR3 sequence (DNA): TGCGCCAGCAGCTTTGATGGGATCAACACTGAAGCTTTCTTT.

In its sample, this clonotype was seen many times. The chain couples TRBV28 to TRBJ1-1, with 10 nucleotides matching TRBD1. Germline V gene lookup returns CDR1 MDHEN and CDR2 SYDVKM. The CDR3 length is 15 residues. V was clipped by 7 bases and J by 3 bases; unmatched bases: 8. CDR3 DNA: TGTGCCAGCACTCCTCCGGGACAGGGGCACACTGAAGCTTTCTTT. Residues: CASTPPGQGHTEAFF. The full variable domain, its missing parts supplied by reference TRBV28 and TRBJ1-1, is DVKVTQSSRYLVKRTGEKVFLECVQDMDHENMFWYRQDPGLGLRLIYFSYDVKMKEKGDIPEGYSVSREKKERFSLILESASTNQTSMYLCASTPPGQGHTEAFFGQGTRLTVV.

This clonotype was recorded many times. The CDR3 sequence: CASSTTGTALRETQYF. For the CDR3, the DNA is TGCGCCAGCAGCACGACTGGGACAGCGCTTAGAGAGACCCAGTACTTC. The chain uses TRBV5-1 and TRBJ2-5; 7 nucleotides align to TRBD1. Germline-derived CDR1 and CDR2 are SGHRS and YFSETQ. This CDR3 comprises 16 residues. The V and J ends lost 4 bases and 4 bases, in that order; junction bases with no gene match: 13.

In its sample, this clonotype was seen a few times. The chain combines TRBV12-3 or TRBV12-4 with TRBJ2-3, with D unclear. V was shortened by 5 bases and J by 5 bases, with 8 bases between the two germline ends. This CDR3 is 12 amino acids long. CDR3 nucleotides: TGTGCCAGCAGTCCGCTTGTAGATACGCAGTATTTT. Encoded protein: CASSPLVDTQYF.

This clonotype was recorded at least ten times. The chain couples TRBV6-2 or TRBV6-3 to TRBJ2-1; 7 bases agree with TRBD1. Trimming at V came to 5 bases and at J to 4 bases, leaving 17 bases not matched to a gene. The CDR3 contains 18 residues. Germline V gene data show CDR1 as MNHEY and CDR2 as SVGEGT. CDR3 nucleotides: TGTGCCAGCAGTGGATCCAACCCTACAGGGGCCCCTTACAATGAGCAGTTCTTC. This gives the protein CASSGSNPTGAPYNEQFF.

This clonotype came up many times. The chain employs TRBV7-9 and TRBJ1-1, with TRBD1 matching 7 bases. Germline values: CDR1 SEHNR, CDR2 FQNEAQ (reference sequence). The CDR3 is 14 residues long. The junction had 5 bases not matched to a gene; V was cut back by 3 bases and J by 4 bases. For the CDR3, the DNA is TGTGCCAGCAGCTTCCGGACAGGAGGCACTGAAGCTTTCTTT. Translation gives CASSFRTGGTEAFF.

Turning to this clonotype: A much larger clone is a single base away; this may be a read error. V usage is TRBV15 and J usage is TRBJ1-1, with D perhaps TRBD1 (5 bases). The length of the CDR3 is 16 residues. Per the germline V gene, CDR1 is LNHNV and CDR2 is YYDKDF (reference sequence). As DNA, the CDR3 is TGTGCCACCAGCAGAGGAGGGGCACGAAGGAACAATGAAGCTTTCTTT. Encoded protein: CATSRGGARRNNEAFF.

This clonotype was counted many times. CDR3 amino acids: CSASLGLAGDEQYF. In DNA form, the CDR3 reads TGCAGTGCTAGTCTCGGACTAGCGGGAGACGAGCAGTACTTC. The chain joins TRBV20-1 to TRBJ2-7; TRBD2 agrees at 13 bases. The CDR3 contains 14 residues. CDR1 and CDR2 from the germline V gene are DFQATT and SNEGSKA (reference sequence). With V trimmed by 3 bases and J by 5 bases, 4 bases remained unmatched.

This clonotype was counted many times. The chain links TRBV27 to TRBJ2-1; 7 bases are a match to TRBD1. Germline trimming cut 7 bases from V and 4 bases from J; bases unmatched to any gene: 7. This CDR3 comprises 14 residues. Germline V lookup: CDR1 MNHEY, CDR2 SMNVEV (reference sequence). CDR3 region: CASKIQGRYNEQFF. The CDR3 DNA sequence: TGTGCCAGCAAGATACAGGGGCGATACAATGAGCAGTTCTTC.

This clonotype was seen at least ten times. The chain employs TRBV5-1 and TRBJ2-7, with D maybe TRBD1 (6 bases). Trimming shortened V by 0 bases and J by 5 bases, and 9 bases separated the two germline ends. In germline, CDR1 is SGHRS, CDR2 YFSETQ. The CDR3 runs 13 residues. The CDR3 sequence is CASSLDRAHEQYF. CDR3 coding DNA: TGCGCCAGCAGCTTGGACAGGGCCCACGAGCAGTACTTC.

There are many counts of this clonotype. The chain uses TRBV5-1 and TRBJ2-5, with D maybe TRBD2 (6 bases). Germline CDR1 SGHRS, CDR2 YFSETQ. V was pared by 3 bases and J by 5 bases, with 11 bases between. CDR3 length: 13 amino acids. DNA for the CDR3: TGCGCCAGCAGCTCGGGGGTATGGGAGACCCAGTACTTC. It encodes CASSSGVWETQYF.

The CDR3 bases are TGTGCCAGCAGCCTGGGACCAGCCGCAGATACGCAGTATTTT. Protein sequence: CASSLGPAADTQYF. V usage is TRBV13 and J usage is TRBJ2-3; D tentatively fits TRBD1 or TRBD2 (5 bases each). CDR1 and CDR2 (germline): PRHDT, FYEKMQ (reference sequence). The length of the CDR3 is 14 residues. V lost 5 bases and J 4 bases, leaving 13 bases between the germline ends.

The rearrangement links TRBV20-1 to TRBJ2-1, with 8 nucleotides matching TRBD2. The V segment lost 4 bases and the J segment 5 bases; nucleotides outside the gene matches: 7. The CDR3 totals 14 residues. Germline V gene lookup returns CDR1 DFQATT and CDR2 SNEGSKA (reference sequence). The CDR3 DNA is TGCAGTGCTATGGCCCTAGCGGGTAACAATGAGCAGTTCTTC. It encodes CSAMALAGNNEQFF.

At least ten counts were recorded for this clonotype. The rearrangement uses TRBV2 and TRBJ2-7, with D possibly matching TRBD1 (6 bases). The CDR3 consists of 14 residues. CDR1 and CDR2 (germline): SNHLY, FYNNEI. Trimming removed 2 bases at V and 7 bases at J, with 15 bases between. The CDR3 coding sequence is TGTGCCAGCAGTGAAAGCGGCAGGGGTGGGGAGCAGTACTTC. It specifies CASSESGRGGEQYF.

In its sample, this clonotype was seen many times. The chain employs TRBV6-5 and TRBJ2-7; 14 nucleotides agree with TRBD2. Germline V gene data show CDR1 as MNHEY and CDR2 as SVGAGI. Trimming removed 6 bases from V and 4 bases from J; junction bases left unmatched: 2. The CDR3 has 14 residues. The DNA of the CDR3 is TGTGCCAGCAGGACTAGCGGGAGGGGATACGAGCAGTACTTC. This sequence encodes CASRTSGRGYEQYF.

The rearrangement joins TRBV24-1 to TRBJ2-2; a possible D gene is TRBD2 (5 bases). The CDR3 contains 18 residues. V lost 0 bases and J 2 bases, leaving 15 bases between the germline ends. Per the germline V gene, CDR1 is KGHDR and CDR2 is SFDVKD. CDR3 DNA sequence: TGTGCCACCAGTGATTTGCGTATGGGAGTGGACAACACCGGGGAGCTGTTTTTT. Protein product: CATSDLRMGVDNTGELFF.

This clonotype was counted at least ten times. V and J are TRBV5-1 and TRBJ1-6; D gene ambiguous. Germline loops: CDR1 SGHRS, CDR2 YFSETQ. V lost 1 base to trimming and J lost 5 bases, with 7 bases between them. CDR3 size: 14 residues. This CDR3 is CASSLTANNSPLHF. Here the CDR3 DNA reads TGCGCCAGCAGCTTGACAGCAAATAATTCACCCCTCCACTTT.

This clonotype was counted at least ten times. The chain combines TRBV12-3 or TRBV12-4 with TRBJ2-7, with D perhaps assigned TRBD1 or TRBD2 (6 bases each). With 2 bases removed from V and 4 bases from J, the gap between germline ends came to 12 bases. This CDR3 contains 14 residues. Here the CDR3 DNA reads TGTGCCAGCAGTTTAAGGGGGGCCCTGTACGAGCAGTACTTC. Translated, it gives CASSLRGALYEQYF.